This TCR beta chain appears in the sequencing data of a study of blood T cell repertoires in COVID-19. At the level of the study: Samples came from the United States, Italy and Spain, spanning acute and convalescent COVID-19.

Cohort allocation depended upon clinical history that participants reported. Generated by immunoSEQ multiplex PCR, the TCRdb table keeps only in-frame clones and is missing some. The repertoire holds 280,000 or so clones, 75% to 90% seen once, with more than 2% in the top ten. Germline CDR1 SNHLY, CDR2 FYNNEI. The trim removed 9 bases at V and 2 bases at J, leaving 9 bases unmatched. This CDR3 has 15 residues. The rearrangement uses TRBV2 and TRBJ1-5; 8 positions match TRBD1. The TCR sequence derives from a man aged 25 to 40 who had recovered from COVID-19. Sequenced sample: PBMCs or T cells enriched from blood (not recorded which). CDR3 region: CASSLLQGGNQPQHF. DNA of the CDR3: TGTGCCAGTAGCCTCTTACAGGGGGGCAATCAGCCCCAGCATTTT.